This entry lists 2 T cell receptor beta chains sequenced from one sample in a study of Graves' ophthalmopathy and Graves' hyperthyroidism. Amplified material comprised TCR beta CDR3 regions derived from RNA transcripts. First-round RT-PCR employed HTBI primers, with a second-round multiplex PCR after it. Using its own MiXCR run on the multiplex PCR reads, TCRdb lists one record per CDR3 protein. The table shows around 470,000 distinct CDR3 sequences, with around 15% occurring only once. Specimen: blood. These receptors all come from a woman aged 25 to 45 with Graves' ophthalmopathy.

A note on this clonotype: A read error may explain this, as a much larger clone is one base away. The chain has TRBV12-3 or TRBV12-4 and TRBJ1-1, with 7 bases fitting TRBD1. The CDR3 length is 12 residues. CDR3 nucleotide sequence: TGTGCCAGCAGTTTGAAGGGGGCTGAAGCTTGCTTT. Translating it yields CASSLKGAEACF.

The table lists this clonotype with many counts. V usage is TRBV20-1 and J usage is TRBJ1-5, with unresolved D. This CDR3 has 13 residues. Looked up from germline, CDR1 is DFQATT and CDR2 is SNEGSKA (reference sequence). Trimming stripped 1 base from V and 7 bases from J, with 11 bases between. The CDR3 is CSARGGIEQPQHF. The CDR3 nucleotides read TGCAGTGCTAGAGGAGGGATCGAACAGCCCCAGCATTTT.